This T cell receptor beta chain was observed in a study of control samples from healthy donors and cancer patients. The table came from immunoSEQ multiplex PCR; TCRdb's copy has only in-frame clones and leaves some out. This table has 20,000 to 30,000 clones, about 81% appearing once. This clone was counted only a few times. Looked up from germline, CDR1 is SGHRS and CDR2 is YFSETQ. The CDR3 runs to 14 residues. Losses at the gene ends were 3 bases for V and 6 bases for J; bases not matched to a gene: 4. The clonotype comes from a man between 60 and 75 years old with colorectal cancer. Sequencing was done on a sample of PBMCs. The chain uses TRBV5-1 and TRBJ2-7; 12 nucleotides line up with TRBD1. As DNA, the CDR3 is TGCGCCAGCAGCTGGGGGACAGGGGGCTCCGAGCAGTACTTC. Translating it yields CASSWGTGGSEQYF.